These T cell receptor beta chains were read from a single sample in a study of blood T cell repertoires in COVID-19. The repertoire was sequenced with immunoSEQ multiplex PCR; TCRdb's copy has only in-frame clones and lacks some. The repertoire includes roughly 250,000 clones, 75% to 95% of them detected once, and approximately 2.6% sits in the top ten. Material: peripheral blood. The receptors were gathered from a person aged 18 to 30 with COVID-19, enrolled during active disease. Each CDR3 is given with its conserved first and last residue. The order of the fields is clone size, D gene, CDR3 length, V gene, J gene, CDR3 protein, CDR3 DNA. A D gene is named only where the DNA matches it firmly. Clone size is stated in some rows and not others, as once, few, many or a class when expanded.

clone_size: NA
d_call: TRBD1
cdr3_length: 20
v_call: TRBV19
j_call: TRBJ1-5
cdr3_aa: CASRDTTGQGVWESNQPQHF
cdr3_nt: TGTGCCAGTAGAGATACGACGGGACAGGGGGTCTGGGAGAGCAATCAGCCCCAGCATTTT

clone_size: NA
d_call: NA
cdr3_length: 12
v_call: TRBV16
j_call: TRBJ2-7
cdr3_aa: CASSQTGYEQYF
cdr3_nt: TGTGCCAGCAGCCAAACAGGATACGAGCAGTACTTC

clone_size: NA
d_call: TRBD1
cdr3_length: 14
v_call: TRBV19
j_call: TRBJ1-4
cdr3_aa: CASCLGTGREKLFF
cdr3_nt: TGTGCCAGTTGCTTGGGGACAGGACGGGAAAAACTGTTTTTT

clone_size: NA
d_call: NA
cdr3_length: 11
v_call: TRBV20-1
j_call: TRBJ2-5
cdr3_aa: CSALAVKTQYF
cdr3_nt: TGCAGTGCTTTAGCGGTAAAGACCCAGTACTTC

clone_size: NA
d_call: NA
cdr3_length: 16
v_call: TRBV3-1/TRBV3-2
j_call: TRBJ1-1
cdr3_aa: CASSQEGRAMNTEAFF
cdr3_nt: TGTGCCAGCAGCCAAGAGGGCAGGGCAATGAACACTGAAGCTTTCTTT

clone_size: NA
d_call: NA
cdr3_length: 18
v_call: TRBV5-4
j_call: TRBJ2-7
cdr3_aa: CASSFLGWETFRTYEQYF
cdr3_nt: TGTGCCAGCAGCTTTTTGGGGTGGGAGACGTTCAGGACCTACGAGCAGTACTTC

clone_size: NA
d_call: TRBD2
cdr3_length: 19
v_call: TRBV6-4
j_call: TRBJ2-7
cdr3_aa: CASSDSTSVSTGEGYEQYF
cdr3_nt: TGTGCCAGCAGTGACTCGACTAGCGTCTCTACCGGGGAGGGGTACGAGCAGTACTTC

clone_size: NA
d_call: NA
cdr3_length: 15
v_call: TRBV19
j_call: TRBJ1-1
cdr3_aa: CASSAEGLMNTEAFF
cdr3_nt: TGTGCCAGTAGCGCGGAGGGACTGATGAACACTGAAGCTTTCTTT

clone_size: NA
d_call: NA
cdr3_length: 16
v_call: TRBV9
j_call: TRBJ2-2
cdr3_aa: CASSALAVPNTGELFF
cdr3_nt: TGTGCCAGCAGCGCCTTAGCGGTACCGAACACCGGGGAGCTGTTTTTT

clone_size: NA
d_call: NA
cdr3_length: 14
v_call: TRBV6-5
j_call: TRBJ2-7
cdr3_aa: CASSYLGASYEQYF
cdr3_nt: TGTGCCAGCAGTTATTTGGGGGCCTCCTACGAGCAGTACTTC

clone_size: NA
d_call: NA
cdr3_length: 18
v_call: TRBV28
j_call: TRBJ1-5
cdr3_aa: CASSSPSGSFISNQPQHF
cdr3_nt: TGTGCCAGCAGTTCTCCCTCCGGGTCTTTTATTAGCAATCAGCCCCAGCATTTT

clone_size: NA
d_call: TRBD1
cdr3_length: 17
v_call: TRBV18
j_call: TRBJ1-5
cdr3_aa: CASSPENDRGSNQPQHF
cdr3_nt: TGTGCCAGCTCACCAGAGAACGACAGGGGAAGCAATCAGCCCCAGCATTTT

clone_size: NA
d_call: TRBD2
cdr3_length: 15
v_call: TRBV5-1
j_call: TRBJ2-1
cdr3_aa: CASSEPGGRNNEQFF
cdr3_nt: TGCGCCAGCAGCGAACCGGGAGGGCGCAACAATGAGCAGTTCTTC

clone_size: once
d_call: TRBD2
cdr3_length: 14
v_call: TRBV11-1
j_call: TRBJ2-5
cdr3_aa: CASSPSGVEETQYF
cdr3_nt: TGTGCCAGCAGCCCTAGCGGGGTGGAAGAGACCCAGTACTTC

clone_size: NA
d_call: NA
cdr3_length: 13
v_call: TRBV7-9
j_call: TRBJ2-7
cdr3_aa: CASSFLDTYEQYF
cdr3_nt: TGTGCCAGCAGCTTCTTAGACACCTACGAGCAGTACTTC

clone_size: NA
d_call: NA
cdr3_length: 14
v_call: TRBV15
j_call: TRBJ1-2
cdr3_aa: CATSRDRGRDGYTF
cdr3_nt: TGTGCCACCAGCAGAGATCGAGGGCGGGATGGCTACACCTTC

clone_size: once
d_call: TRBD1
cdr3_length: 18
v_call: TRBV7-6
j_call: TRBJ2-1
cdr3_aa: CASRLGQGIPTLYNEQFF
cdr3_nt: TGTGCCAGCAGGTTGGGACAGGGAATCCCGACGCTCTACAATGAGCAGTTCTTC

clone_size: NA
d_call: TRBD2
cdr3_length: 16
v_call: TRBV7-9
j_call: TRBJ2-3
cdr3_aa: CASSSLPGLGTDTQYF
cdr3_nt: TGTGCCAGCAGCTCACTACCGGGACTAGGCACAGATACGCAGTATTTT

clone_size: once
d_call: NA
cdr3_length: 17
v_call: TRBV6-1
j_call: TRBJ1-6
cdr3_aa: CASSEVRGSGYNSPLHF
cdr3_nt: TGTGCCAGCAGTGAAGTCAGGGGAAGTGGATATAATTCACCCCTCCACTTT

clone_size: NA
d_call: TRBD1
cdr3_length: 16
v_call: TRBV28
j_call: TRBJ2-1
cdr3_aa: CASSSAGTGVNNEQFF
cdr3_nt: TGTGCCAGCAGTTCCGCCGGGACAGGGGTCAACAATGAGCAGTTCTTC

clone_size: once
d_call: NA
cdr3_length: 14
v_call: TRBV7-8
j_call: TRBJ2-5
cdr3_aa: CASTGLVTGETQYF
cdr3_nt: TGTGCCAGCACTGGACTAGTTACAGGGGAGACCCAGTACTTC

clone_size: NA
d_call: NA
cdr3_length: 13
v_call: TRBV4-1
j_call: TRBJ1-2
cdr3_aa: CASSGEGNYGYTF
cdr3_nt: TGCGCCAGCAGCGGGGAGGGTAACTATGGCTACACCTTC

clone_size: NA
d_call: TRBD1
cdr3_length: 14
v_call: TRBV6-6
j_call: TRBJ1-2
cdr3_aa: CASIETGDLYGYTF
cdr3_nt: TGTGCCAGCATTGAAACAGGGGACCTCTATGGCTACACCTTC

clone_size: NA
d_call: TRBD1
cdr3_length: 15
v_call: TRBV18
j_call: TRBJ2-4
cdr3_aa: CASSTGTGDSNIQYF
cdr3_nt: TGTGCCAGCTCAACTGGGACAGGGGATTCGAACATTCAGTACTTC

clone_size: NA
d_call: TRBD1
cdr3_length: 15
v_call: TRBV2
j_call: TRBJ1-2
cdr3_aa: CASSEGQGALYGYTF
cdr3_nt: TGTGCCAGCAGTGAAGGGCAGGGGGCTCTATATGGCTACACCTTC

clone_size: once
d_call: NA
cdr3_length: 15
v_call: TRBV27
j_call: TRBJ2-7
cdr3_aa: CASSLRGGGNYEQYF
cdr3_nt: TGTGCCAGCAGTTTACGGGGAGGGGGGAACTACGAGCAGTACTTC

clone_size: once
d_call: TRBD1
cdr3_length: 12
v_call: TRBV9
j_call: TRBJ2-2
cdr3_aa: CASSVNRGQLFF
cdr3_nt: TGTGCCAGCAGCGTGAACAGGGGGCAGCTGTTTTTT

clone_size: NA
d_call: NA
cdr3_length: 17
v_call: TRBV28
j_call: TRBJ1-5
cdr3_aa: CASSFLDGSRGNQPQHF
cdr3_nt: TGTGCCAGCAGTTTTCTGGACGGCTCTCGGGGGAATCAGCCCCAGCATTTT

clone_size: NA
d_call: NA
cdr3_length: 11
v_call: TRBV7-9
j_call: TRBJ1-1
cdr3_aa: CASSYNPEAFF
cdr3_nt: TGTGCCAGCAGCTACAATCCTGAAGCTTTCTTT

clone_size: once
d_call: TRBD1
cdr3_length: 15
v_call: TRBV5-6
j_call: TRBJ1-5
cdr3_aa: CASSFYRGLNQPQHF
cdr3_nt: TGTGCCAGCAGCTTTTACAGGGGGCTCAATCAGCCCCAGCATTTT

clone_size: NA
d_call: NA
cdr3_length: 13
v_call: TRBV7-9
j_call: TRBJ2-3
cdr3_aa: CASSSLAADTQYF
cdr3_nt: TGTGCCAGCAGCTCCTTAGCCGCAGATACGCAGTATTTT

clone_size: many
d_call: NA
cdr3_length: 17
v_call: TRBV7-6
j_call: TRBJ2-6
cdr3_aa: CASSSFPRGSGANVLTF
cdr3_nt: TGTGCCAGCAGCTCTTTCCCCAGGGGCTCTGGGGCCAACGTCCTGACTTTC

clone_size: NA
d_call: NA
cdr3_length: 11
v_call: TRBV7-8
j_call: TRBJ1-1
cdr3_aa: CASSLNTEAFF
cdr3_nt: TGTGCCTCAAGCCTAAACACTGAAGCTTTCTTT